This TCR beta chain was sequenced for a study of T cells in Graves' hyperthyroidism and ophthalmopathy. Study observations and caveats: Most clonotypes expanded in the thyroid (above 0.001) were also present in blood. The model foresaw ophthalmopathy a median around 6 months prior to onset.

For Graves' hyperthyroidism to be stable, ophthalmopathy could not progress within 18 months. Fresh peripheral blood, approximately 9.7 ml, was the source of the PBMCs. This clonotype was found many times. Its target is unknown. Template material for amplifying TCR beta CDR3 regions consisted of RNA transcripts. Carried out on the TCR CDR3, a first-round RT-PCR used the HTBI primer set. MiXCR, run by TCRdb on the multiplex PCR reads, gives a single entry per CDR3 protein. The sample lists fewer than 550,000 distinct CDR3 sequences, about a sixth occurring once. This sequence was found in a woman younger than 35 with Graves' hyperthyroidism. The material sequenced was blood.

Here the CDR3 DNA reads TGTGCCAGCAGTATCAGCGGGAGGCAACAAGAGACCCAGTACTTC. As protein: CASSISGRQQETQYF. The rearrangement uses TRBV11-2 and TRBJ2-5; 9 bases are shared with TRBD2. J gave up 2 bases and V 6 bases, and 7 bases lay outside the gene matches. The CDR3 runs to 15 residues. Per germline, CDR1 SGHAT and CDR2 FQNNGV.